This T cell receptor (beta chain) is from a study of vaccination and CD4 T cells after COVID-19. Oncomine TCR Beta short-read sequencing was applied to DNA from cultured CD4+ T cells. TCRdb passed the PCR reads through MiXCR, listing each CDR3 protein once. The profile shows approximately 6,500 distinct CDR3 sequences, just under 35% of them singletons. This clonotype was found a few times. What it binds is unknown. The CDR3 contains 16 residues. V trimming: 1 base; J trimming: 7 bases; junction bases outside the gene matches: 10. In germline, CDR1 is MDHEN, CDR2 SYDVKM. Treatment meaning: approximately 9-day PBMC culture with coronavirus spike peptide pools or control peptides (ViraFEST assay). Researchers collected the unexposed donor's CD4+ T cells before the COVID-19 pandemic (2011-2018). CD4+ T cells from unexposed donors were probed, cells permitting, with SARS-CoV-2 S/N and four cold-coronavirus spikes.

This TCR was sampled from a human donor in good health. The chain uses TRBV28 and TRBJ2-1; 7 nucleotides align to TRBD1. Sample: CD4+ T cells from blood, cultured in vitro. The CDR3 sequence: CASSLSLDRAGNEQFF. DNA of the CDR3: TGTGCCAGCAGTTTATCCCTTGACAGGGCTGGGAATGAGCAGTTCTTC. The variable domain in full, completed from reference TRBV28 and TRBJ2-1, reads DVKVTQSSRYLVKRTGEKVFLECVQDMDHENMFWYRQDPGLGLRLIYFSYDVKMKEKGDIPEGYSVSREKKERFSLILESASTNQTSMYLCASSLSLDRAGNEQFFGPGTRLTVL.